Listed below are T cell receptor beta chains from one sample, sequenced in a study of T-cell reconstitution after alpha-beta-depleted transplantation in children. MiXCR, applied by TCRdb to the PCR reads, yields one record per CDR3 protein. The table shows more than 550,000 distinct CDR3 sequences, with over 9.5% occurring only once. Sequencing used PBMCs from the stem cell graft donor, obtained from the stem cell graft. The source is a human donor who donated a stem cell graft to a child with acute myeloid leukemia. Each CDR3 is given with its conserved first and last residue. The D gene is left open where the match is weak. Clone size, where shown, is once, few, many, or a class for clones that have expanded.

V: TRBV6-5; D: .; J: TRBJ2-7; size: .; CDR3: CASSYTGTSYEQYF; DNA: TGTGCCAGCAGTTACACCGGGACTTCCTACGAGCAGTACTTC
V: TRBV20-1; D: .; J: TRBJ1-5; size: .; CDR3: CSARTPGNSYQPQHF; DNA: TGCAGTGCTAGAACACCGGGGAACAGTTATCAGCCCCAGCATTTT
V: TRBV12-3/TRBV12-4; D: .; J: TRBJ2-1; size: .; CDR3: CASSLTQGMVEQFF; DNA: TGTGCCAGCAGTTTAACCCAGGGGATGGTGGAGCAGTTCTTC
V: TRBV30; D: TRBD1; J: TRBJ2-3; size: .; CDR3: CAWSPTGTGLGSSTQYF; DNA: TGTGCCTGGAGCCCAACCGGGACAGGGTTGGGGTCCTCTACGCAGTATTTT
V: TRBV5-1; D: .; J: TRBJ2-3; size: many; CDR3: CASSLMAGPPTDTQYF; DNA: TGCGCCAGCAGCTTGATGGCGGGACCCCCCACAGATACGCAGTATTTT
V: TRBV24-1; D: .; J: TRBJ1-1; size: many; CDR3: CATSDSNTEAFF; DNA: TGTGCCACCAGTGATTCGAACACTGAAGCTTTCTTT
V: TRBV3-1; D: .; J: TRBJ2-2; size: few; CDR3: CASSQMISGELFF; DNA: TGTGCCAGCAGCCAGATGATATCCGGGGAGCTGTTTTTT
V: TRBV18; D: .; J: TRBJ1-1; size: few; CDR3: CASSPLPGNTEAFF; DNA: TGTGCCAGCTCACCACTCCCCGGGAACACTGAAGCTTTCTTT
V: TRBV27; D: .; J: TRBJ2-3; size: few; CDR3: CASTPLSGPSTDTQYF; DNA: TGTGCCAGCACCCCCTTGAGTGGGCCTAGCACAGATACGCAGTATTTT
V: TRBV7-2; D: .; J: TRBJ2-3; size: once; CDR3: CASSYVGGGDTQYF; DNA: TGTGCCAGCAGCTATGTCGGAGGGGGAGATACGCAGTATTTT
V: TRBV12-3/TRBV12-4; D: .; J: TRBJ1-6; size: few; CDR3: CASSSNRESSYNSPLHF; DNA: TGTGCCAGCAGTTCAAACAGGGAAAGCTCCTATAATTCACCCCTCCACTTT
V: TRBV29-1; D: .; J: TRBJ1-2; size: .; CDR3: CSVTGNYGYTF; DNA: TGCAGCGTTACAGGGAATTATGGCTACACCTTC
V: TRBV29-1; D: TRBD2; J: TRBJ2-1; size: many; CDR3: CSVELAGLFF; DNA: TGCAGCGTTGAACTAGCGGGATTGTTCTTC
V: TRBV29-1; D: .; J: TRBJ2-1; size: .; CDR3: CSVKVRGNEQFF; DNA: TGCAGCGTGAAGGTACGGGGCAATGAGCAGTTCTTC
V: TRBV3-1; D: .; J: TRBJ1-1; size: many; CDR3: CASSQWDSAEAFF; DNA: TGTGCCAGCAGCCAATGGGACTCGGCTGAAGCTTTCTTT
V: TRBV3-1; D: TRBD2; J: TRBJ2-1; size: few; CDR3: CASGTWGLAGGSYNEQFF; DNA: TGTGCCAGCGGCACGTGGGGACTAGCGGGAGGGTCATACAATGAGCAGTTCTTC
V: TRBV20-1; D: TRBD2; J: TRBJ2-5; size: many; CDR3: CSARDTRTSGGKTQYF; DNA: TGCAGTGCTAGAGATACCCGCACTAGCGGGGGAAAGACCCAGTACTTC
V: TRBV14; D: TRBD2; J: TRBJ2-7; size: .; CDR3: CASSHGLAGDNYEQYF; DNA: TGTGCCAGCAGCCACGGACTAGCGGGAGATAACTACGAGCAGTACTTC
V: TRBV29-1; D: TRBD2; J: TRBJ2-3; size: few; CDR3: CSVASGTFTDTQYF; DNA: TGCAGCGTTGCGAGCGGGACTTTCACAGATACGCAGTATTTT
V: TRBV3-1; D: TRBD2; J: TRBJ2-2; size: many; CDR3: CASSQIAGGRTGELFF; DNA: TGTGCCAGCAGCCAAATAGCGGGAGGACGCACCGGGGAGCTGTTTTTT
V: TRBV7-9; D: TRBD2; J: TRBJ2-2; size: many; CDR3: CASSFSGSSTGELFF; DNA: TGTGCCAGCAGCTTTAGCGGGAGTAGCACCGGGGAGCTGTTTTTT
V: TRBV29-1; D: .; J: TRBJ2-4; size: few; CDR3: CSVQPHAWAPKNIQYF; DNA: TGCAGCGTCCAACCCCATGCGTGGGCCCCCAAAAACATTCAGTACTTC
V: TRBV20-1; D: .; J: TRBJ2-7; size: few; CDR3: CSARGRSYSYEQYF; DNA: TGCAGTGCTAGAGGGCGGAGCTATTCCTACGAGCAGTACTTC
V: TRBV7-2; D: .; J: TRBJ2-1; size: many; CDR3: CASSFTEFSTQFF; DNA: TGTGCCAGCAGCTTTACAGAGTTCAGTACCCAGTTCTTC
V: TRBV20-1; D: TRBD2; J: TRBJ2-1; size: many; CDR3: CSASHLAGGLNEQFF; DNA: TGCAGTGCTAGCCATTTAGCGGGAGGGCTGAATGAGCAGTTCTTC
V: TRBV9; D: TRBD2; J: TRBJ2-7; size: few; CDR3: CASSGGLGSYEQYF; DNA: TGTGCCAGCAGTGGGGGACTAGGATCCTACGAGCAGTACTTC
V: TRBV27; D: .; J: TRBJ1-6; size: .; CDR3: CASSWGFGHSPLHF; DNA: TGTGCCAGCAGTTGGGGGTTTGGGCATTCACCCCTCCACTTT
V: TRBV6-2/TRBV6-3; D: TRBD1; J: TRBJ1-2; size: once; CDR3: CASSYSRMDRARFHGYTF; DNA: TGTGCCAGCAGTTACTCGAGGATGGACAGGGCCAGGTTCCATGGCTACACCTTC
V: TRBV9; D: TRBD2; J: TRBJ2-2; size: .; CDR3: CASSVVSGSGTGELFF; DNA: TGTGCCAGCAGCGTAGTAAGCGGGAGTGGCACCGGGGAGCTGTTTTTT
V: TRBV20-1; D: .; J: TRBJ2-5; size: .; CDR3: CSARGRTRGGQETQYF; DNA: TGCAGTGCTAGAGGCCGAACCCGGGGTGGGCAAGAGACCCAGTACTTC